A selection of T cell receptor beta chains follows, all from one sample in a study of chemoradiotherapy in HPV16-positive cancers. Data came from immunoSEQ multiplex PCR; TCRdb stores just in-frame clones and leaves some out. The profile covers 25,000 to 35,000 clones, with roughly 88% appearing a single time and roughly 4.9% taken by the ten largest. The source material was blood, sampled from a patient who underwent chemoradiotherapy. The receptors derive from a human donor with HPV-associated anogenital cancer. Both conserved end residues are part of each CDR3. The D gene is left open where the match is weak. Size tells how often a clone was seen (once, few, many) or the class of an expanded clone, and some rows leave it out.

J,V,D,size,CDR3,DNA
TRBJ2-2,TRBV5-1,TRBD1,NA,CASSRGTAANTGELFF,TGCGCCAGCAGCCGAGGGACAGCCGCGAACACCGGGGAGCTGTTTTTT
TRBJ2-1,TRBV9,NA,NA,CASKGSQYNEQFF,TGTGCCAGCAAGGGTAGTCAATACAATGAGCAGTTCTTC
TRBJ1-1,TRBV5-4,TRBD1,NA,CASRPKQGTEAFF,TGTGCCAGCAGGCCGAAACAGGGGACTGAAGCTTTCTTT
TRBJ1-1,TRBV19,NA,NA,CASSIGFNTEAFF,TGTGCCAGTAGTATTGGGTTTAACACTGAAGCTTTCTTT
TRBJ2-5,TRBV2,NA,NA,CASSGEEETQYF,TGTGCCAGCAGTGGCGAAGAAGAGACCCAGTACTTC
TRBJ2-5,TRBV9,TRBD2,NA,CASSVGSGGTQETQYF,TGTGCCAGCAGCGTAGGTAGCGGGGGGACTCAAGAGACCCAGTACTTC
TRBJ1-1,TRBV27,NA,NA,CASSFFLGNTEAFF,TGTGCCAGCAGTTTTTTTTTGGGAAACACTGAAGCTTTCTTT
TRBJ2-3,TRBV11-1,NA,NA,CASSPGGRERTDTQYF,TGTGCCAGCAGCCCAGGAGGCAGGGAGCGCACAGATACGCAGTATTTT
TRBJ1-1,TRBV2,TRBD1,NA,CATREGRGPGTEAFF,TGTGCCACCCGTGAAGGCAGGGGGCCAGGAACTGAAGCTTTCTTT
TRBJ1-1,TRBV27,NA,few,CASSLLRAKGTEAFF,TGTGCCAGCAGTTTATTGAGGGCTAAGGGGACTGAAGCTTTCTTT